A selection of T cell receptor beta chains follows, all from one sample in a study of T-cell reconstitution after alpha-beta-depleted transplantation in children. TCRdb ran MiXCR on the PCR reads and lists one entry per CDR3 protein. The data show hundreds of thousands of distinct CDR3 sequences, approximately 16% seen once. The sample was PBMCs from the stem cell graft donor, taken from the stem cell graft. The receptor set was obtained from a human donor who donated a stem cell graft to a child with acute lymphoblastic leukemia. The CDR3 runs from the conserved cysteine through the conserved F or W. The order of the fields is clone size, V gene, J gene, CDR3 protein. Rows may omit the clone size; those that give it use once, few, many or a size class.

clone_size: many; v_call: TRBV4-1; j_call: TRBJ2-7; cdr3_aa: CASSQGQGASYEQYF
clone_size: few; v_call: TRBV5-1; j_call: TRBJ1-1; cdr3_aa: CASSLAGGQGWTEAFF
clone_size: few; v_call: TRBV12-3/TRBV12-4; j_call: TRBJ1-5; cdr3_aa: CASNIQGSGQPQHF
clone_size: .; v_call: TRBV5-1; j_call: TRBJ1-2; cdr3_aa: CASSLDSFYGYTF
clone_size: few; v_call: TRBV5-1; j_call: TRBJ1-6; cdr3_aa: CASSSGFSGNSPLHF
clone_size: .; v_call: TRBV5-5; j_call: TRBJ1-2; cdr3_aa: CASSLGRGAGNYGYTF
clone_size: .; v_call: TRBV12-3/TRBV12-4; j_call: TRBJ2-7; cdr3_aa: CASSRDSDEQYF
clone_size: .; v_call: TRBV5-8; j_call: TRBJ1-4; cdr3_aa: CASSLLGARTNEKLFF
clone_size: .; v_call: TRBV19; j_call: TRBJ2-1; cdr3_aa: CASSIWGLAGKNEQFF
clone_size: .; v_call: TRBV5-6; j_call: TRBJ1-1; cdr3_aa: CASSLPRVGMNTEAFF
clone_size: .; v_call: TRBV10-2; j_call: TRBJ2-7; cdr3_aa: CASDQIGSTTKQYF